This TCR beta chain was captured in a study of immune evolution from preneoplasia to lung adenocarcinoma. Study conclusions and caveats: Top clone frequencies peaked in normal lung, apparently declining through invasive adenocarcinoma.

Sequencing used immunoSEQ multiplex PCR; TCRdb keeps in-frame clones, though not all of them. Among fewer than 4,000 clones listed, around 78% were seen once. CDR1 is SGHAT, CDR2 FQNNGV, per germline. V was cut by 0 bases and J by 1 base, with 6 bases left in between. The CDR3 spans 14 residues. A note on this clone: Its antigen remains unidentified.

The chain joins TRBV11-2 to TRBJ1-1, with D unclear. This sequence originates from a person aged 65-85 years with lung adenocarcinoma. The sequenced sample was FFPE minimally invasive lung adenocarcinoma tissue. This CDR3 is CASSLDLGNTEAFF. In DNA form, the CDR3 reads TGTGCCAGCAGCTTAGATCTGGGGAACACTGAAGCTTTCTTT.